These T cell receptor beta chains were read from a single sample in a study of T cells in Graves' hyperthyroidism and ophthalmopathy. From the multiplex PCR reads, TCRdb called clonotypes with MiXCR, one entry per CDR3 protein. This sample carries 450,000 to 650,000 distinct CDR3 sequences, around 20% of them seen once, and the ten largest clones take about 26%. Sequenced: blood. The source is a man aged 18 to 30 with Graves' hyperthyroidism. Each CDR3 is given with its conserved first and last residue. Each record gives: V gene, J gene, clone size, CDR3 protein. The listing skips clone size in some rows; elsewhere it reads once, few, many or a size class.

TRBV10-3	TRBJ2-2	many	CAISPGNSQVGELFF
TRBV28	TRBJ1-5	many	CASIQDRGRNQPQHF
TRBV20-1	TRBJ1-1	.	CSARQAQNTEAFF
TRBV29-1	TRBJ1-2	many	CSVEDSRGRGDYGYTF
TRBV11-2	TRBJ2-5	.	CASSLVGGVQTQYF
TRBV28	TRBJ1-1	.	CASSTSTGTSTEAFF
TRBV27	TRBJ2-7	.	CASSHRGGEQYF
TRBV6-1	TRBJ1-2	.	CASRLHSNPNYGYTF
TRBV2	TRBJ2-7	.	CASRTPGRSYEQYF
TRBV6-5	TRBJ2-7	many	CASSSEADYEQYF
TRBV2	TRBJ2-7	many	CASSPSRGDYEQYF
TRBV2	TRBJ2-5	many	CASSGLAGGQETQYF
TRBV12-3/TRBV12-4	TRBJ2-7	.	CASSPASGGAEEQYF
TRBV5-1	TRBJ1-3	.	CASSSGQDGNTIYF
TRBV28	TRBJ1-5	many	CASSDWYTQPQHF
TRBV28	TRBJ2-5	many	CASSSKTGQETQYF
TRBV7-9	TRBJ2-5	few	CASSLDHLAGGETQYF
TRBV4-1	TRBJ2-1	.	CASSQVGAFEQFF
TRBV6-2/TRBV6-3	TRBJ2-7	once	CASSPGQAEQYF
TRBV16	TRBJ2-7	many	CASSRFGRGHEQYF
TRBV20-1	TRBJ2-7	many	CSARPGGGSGSLIDEQYF
TRBV6-2/TRBV6-3	TRBJ1-1	many	CASTRQGNLEAFF